Following are 20 T cell receptor beta chains from one sample sequenced in a study of cytomegalovirus exposure and HLA in healthy donors. The PCR contained 60 Vbeta and 13 Jbeta primers. This table comes from immunoSEQ multiplex PCR, and its TCRdb copy is limited to in-frame clones, with some not included. Of hundreds of thousands of clones listed, less than 85% are singletons. Sequencing was performed on PBMCs. These receptors were obtained from a man aged 18 to 29 in good health and CMV-seronegative.

The rearrangement links TRBV28 to TRBJ2-1; a possible D gene is TRBD2 (5 bases). Germline CDR1 MDHEN, CDR2 SYDVKM. Deletions cut 5 bases from V and 6 bases from J, with 14 bases between. The CDR3 is 14 residues long. The CDR3 DNA reads as TGTGCCAGCAGTGTAGCGTACGTCGTCAATGAGCAGTTCTTC. Translation gives CASSVAYVVNEQFF.

The chain combines TRBV28 with TRBJ1-6, with TRBD1 matching over 11 bases. The CDR3 runs 17 residues. Germline CDR1 reads MDHEN; CDR2 reads SYDVKM. The V segment lost 5 bases and the J segment 9 bases; nucleotides outside the gene matches: 12. The CDR3 region is CASSTGTGGSGGSPLHF. For the CDR3, the DNA is TGTGCCAGCAGTACCGGGACAGGGGGGTCAGGGGGTTCACCCCTCCACTTT.

This clone was counted between two and nine times. The chain employs TRBV6-6 and TRBJ2-1, with D possibly matching TRBD1 (6 bases). This CDR3 region has 12 residues. CDR1 is MNHNY and CDR2 is SVGAGI in the germline V gene (reference sequence). The ends were cut back, 10 bases at V and 9 bases at J, with 16 bases in the middle. CDR3: CATTERGGEQFF. CDR3 DNA sequence: TGTGCCACCACGGAGAGAGGGGGTGAGCAGTTCTTC.

This chain joins TRBV28 and TRBJ2-3; no reliable D call. Trimming shortened V by 1 base and J by 2 bases, and 16 bases separated the two germline ends. This CDR3 comprises 17 residues. Germline V lookup: CDR1 MDHEN, CDR2 SYDVKM. CDR3 DNA sequence: TGTGCCAGCAGTTTATTTGAATCTCTAGAGGTCACAGATACGCAGTATTTT. Protein: CASSLFESLEVTDTQYF.

J is TRBJ1-2 and V is TRBV5-8, with TRBD1 matching over 10 bases. The CDR3 spans 13 residues. J was trimmed by 5 bases and V by 4 bases; bases with no gene match: 2. Germline V gene sequence: CDR1 SGHTS, CDR2 YDEGEE. CDR3 residues: CASSRTGGYGYTF. In DNA, the CDR3 is TGTGCCAGCAGCAGGACAGGGGGATATGGCTACACCTTC.

V usage is TRBV5-1 and J usage is TRBJ2-7, with a possible D match to TRBD2 (6 bases). V was trimmed by 0 bases and J by 0 bases, leaving 16 bases between them. Germline CDR1 and CDR2: SGHRS and YFSETQ. This CDR3 contains 17 residues. The CDR3 protein is CASSLVSSGKSSYEQYF. In DNA form, the CDR3 reads TGCGCCAGCAGCTTGGTCAGTAGCGGAAAGAGCTCCTACGAGCAGTACTTC.

Written as DNA, the CDR3 is TGTGCCAGCAGTGAAACCGTCAGGGTGCAAACCTACAATGAGCAGTTCTTC. It translates to CASSETVRVQTYNEQFF. The chain joins TRBV6-1 to TRBJ2-1, with D tentatively TRBD1 (5 bases). Between the trimmed V and J ends, which lost 2 bases and 2 bases, there was a span of 16 bases. Per the germline V gene, CDR1 is MNHNS and CDR2 is SASEGT. The CDR3 runs to 17 residues.

This chain's CDR3 is CASSSIYHRAGELFF. CDR3 nucleotide sequence: TGTGCCAGCAGTTCAATATACCACAGGGCCGGGGAGCTGTTTTTT. The V and J genes are TRBV27 and TRBJ2-2, with D maybe TRBD1 (6 bases). The CDR3 has 15 amino acids. V lost 4 bases, J lost 6 bases, and 15 bases lay in between. The V gene's germline CDR1 is MNHEY and CDR2 SMNVEV (reference sequence).

V and J are TRBV27 and TRBJ2-3; 8 bases are a match to TRBD2. Looked up from germline, CDR1 is MNHEY and CDR2 is SMNVEV (reference sequence). This CDR3 has 14 residues. The junction had 4 bases not matched to a gene; V was cut back by 4 bases and J by 4 bases. The CDR3 DNA follows: TGTGCCAGCAGTTCTAGCGGGTGGGCAGATACGCAGTATTTT. Translating it yields CASSSSGWADTQYF.

This chain's CDR3 is CASSLNGRDIQYF. The CDR3 DNA reads as TGTGCCAGCAGCTTAAACGGGAGGGACATTCAGTACTTC. The rearrangement uses TRBV11-3 and TRBJ2-4; TRBD2 agrees at 8 bases. The V and J ends lost 2 bases and 8 bases, in that order; junction bases with no gene match: 2. In germline, CDR1 is SGHNT, CDR2 YENEEA. The CDR3 has 13 residues.

The chain recombines TRBV9 with TRBJ2-3; 7 bases agree with TRBD2. J was trimmed by 0 bases and V by 4 bases; bases with no gene match: 8. The CDR3 is 16 amino acids. Germline V gene data show CDR1 as SGDLS and CDR2 as YYNGEE. CDR3 DNA: TGTGCCAGCAGCATAGGCGGGAGTCGAAGCACAGATACGCAGTATTTT. Protein: CASSIGGSRSTDTQYF.

In this sample, this clone turned up once. The chain has TRBV10-3 and TRBJ2-7; 7 bases are a match to TRBD2. This CDR3 contains 13 residues. Per germline, CDR1 ENHRY and CDR2 SYGVKD. The junction had 4 bases not matched to a gene; V was cut back by 4 bases and J by 4 bases. In nucleotides, the CDR3 is TGTGCCATCAGTGGGACTAGTTTATACGAGCAGTACTTC. Amino acids: CAISGTSLYEQYF.

The rearrangement links TRBV27 to TRBJ2-3; 9 nucleotides line up with TRBD1. This CDR3 is built from 14 residues. Trimming at V came to 6 bases and at J to 5 bases, leaving 6 bases not matched to a gene. Germline V gene data show CDR1 as MNHEY and CDR2 as SMNVEV (reference sequence). In DNA, the CDR3 is TGTGCCAGCAGGCTGGACAGGGGTAAAGATACGCAGTATTTT. This codes for CASRLDRGKDTQYF.

DNA for the CDR3: TGCGCCAGCAGCTTGGCCGGTCAAAGGGGGTTCATGAACACTGAAGCTTTCTTT. Translating it yields CASSLAGQRGFMNTEAFF. The V call is TRBV5-1, the J call TRBJ1-1, with D perhaps matching TRBD1 (6 bases). Germline assignment: CDR1 SGHRS and CDR2 YFSETQ. V was trimmed by 0 bases and J by 0 bases, leaving 18 bases between them. This CDR3 is 18 amino acids long. The full variable domain, rest sourced from reference TRBV5-1 and TRBJ1-1, is KAGVTQTPRYLIKTRGQQVTLSCSPISGHRSVSWYQQTPGQGLQFLFEYFSETQRNKGNFPGRFSGRQFSNSRSEMNVSTLELGDSALYLCASSLAGQRGFMNTEAFFGQGTRLTVV.

This clone appeared a few times. This sequence joins TRBV6-5 and TRBJ2-7, with 7 bases aligning to TRBD1. The V and J ends lost 5 bases and 1 base, in that order; junction bases with no gene match: 8. The CDR3 has 15 amino acids. Germline assignment: CDR1 MNHEY and CDR2 SVGAGI. In DNA, the CDR3 is TGTGCCAGCAGTGCCACCGGGACAGATTCCTACGAGCAGTACTTC. As protein: CASSATGTDSYEQYF.

V usage is TRBV2 and J usage is TRBJ2-7, with D unresolved. V shed 7 bases and J shed 0 bases, with 13 bases lying between them. This CDR3 spans 14 amino acids. Germline V gene lookup returns CDR1 SNHLY and CDR2 FYNNEI. CDR3 sequence reads: CASKPAPSSYEQYF. The CDR3 DNA reads as TGTGCCAGCAAGCCGGCGCCTAGCTCCTACGAGCAGTACTTC.

This chain uses TRBV11-2 with TRBJ2-2; TRBD2 is a possible D gene (7 bases). The germline CDR1 and CDR2 sequences are SGHAT and FQNNGV. The ends were cut back, 8 bases at V and 5 bases at J, with 18 bases in the middle. This CDR3 spans 15 amino acids. The CDR3 DNA follows: TGTGCCAGCTTAGAGGGGGGAGGGCCTACCGGGGAGCTGTTTTTT. The encoded protein is CASLEGGGPTGELFF. Combining the CDR3 with reference TRBV11-2 and TRBJ2-2 gives the whole variable domain EAGVAQSPRYKIIEKRQSVAFWCNPISGHATLYWYQQILGQGPKLLIQFQNNGVVDDSQLPKDRFSAERLKGVDSTLKIQPAKLEDSAVYLCASLEGGGPTGELFFGEGSRLTVL.

This chain uses TRBV7-8 with TRBJ2-1; D is undetermined. Looked up from germline, CDR1 is SGHVS and CDR2 is FQNEAQ. There are 12 residues in the CDR3. Trimming cost V 2 bases and J 10 bases, with 9 bases left between them. The CDR3 here is CASSLLAREQFF. In DNA, the CDR3 is TGTGCCAGCAGCTTACTCGCTCGGGAGCAGTTCTTC. Based on the CDR3 plus reference TRBV7-8 and TRBJ2-1, the full variable domain is GAGVSQSPRYKVAKRGQDVALRCDPISGHVSLFWYQQALGQGPEFLTYFQNEAQLDKSGLPSDRFFAERPEGSVSTLKIQRTQQEDSAVYLCASSLLAREQFFGPGTRLTVL.

This sequence joins TRBV6-5 and TRBJ2-5, with 12 bases matching TRBD2. Germline values: CDR1 MNHEY, CDR2 SVGAGI. This CDR3 contains 15 residues. With V trimmed by 6 bases and J by 3 bases, 5 bases remained unmatched. CDR3 sequence reads: CASRRTSGEKETQYF. The CDR3 bases are TGTGCCAGCAGACGGACTAGCGGGGAAAAAGAGACCCAGTACTTC.

This sequence joins TRBV30 and TRBJ1-4; TRBD1 aligns across 8 bases. J gave up 3 bases and V 8 bases, and 8 bases lay outside the gene matches. Germline loops: CDR1 GTSNPN, CDR2 SVGIG (reference sequence). The CDR3 runs to 14 residues. The CDR3 loop reads CAGAGGFANEKLFF. Written as DNA, the CDR3 is TGTGCCGGGGCAGGGGGCTTTGCTAATGAAAAACTGTTTTTT.